Given below is one T cell receptor beta chain in context. Its antigen is not known. The data derive from a study of T cells in Graves' hyperthyroidism and ophthalmopathy. The CDR3 regions of TCR beta were amplified from RNA transcripts. TCR CDR3 regions were first amplified by RT-PCR with HTBI primers. TCRdb re-analysed the multiplex PCR reads in MiXCR, keeping a single row per CDR3 protein. The sample has under 350,000 distinct CDR3 sequences, around a sixth seen once; the top ten hold around 50%. Findings and caveats of the study: Most thyroid clonotypes expanded above 0.001 were also detected in blood. Ophthalmopathy got predicted by the model a median around 6.6 months before its onset. A model using 13 V-J features told ophthalmopathy apart from stable hyperthyroidism.

The CDR3 spans 15 residues. Per germline, CDR1 LGHDT and CDR2 YNNKEL (reference sequence). The germline V and J ends were trimmed by 4 bases and 6 bases, with 13 bases remaining between them. The J gene is TRBJ1-6, the V gene TRBV3-1; D is uncertain. Sample: blood. The origin of this receptor is a woman aged 45-65 years with Graves' hyperthyroidism. In DNA form, the CDR3 reads TGTGCCAGCAGCCTAACGGGGAATAGTAATTCACCCCTCCACTTT. Translated: CASSLTGNSNSPLHF.